The entry below describes one TCR beta chain. The antigen remains undetermined. One entry per CDR3 protein results from TCRdb running MiXCR on the RT-PCR reads. The table shows more than 600,000 distinct CDR3 sequences, with roughly 18% occurring only once. Trimming took off 3 bases at V and 6 bases at J, with 12 bases between the two ends. CDR3 length: 13 residues. Germline V gives CDR1 WNHNN, CDR2 SYGVQD (reference sequence). The data are from a study of response to subunit inactivated influenza vaccine. Regarding the study as a whole: Each seasonal influenza vaccination, the authors suggested, recruits few new T cells.

The sample was PBMCs from blood, taken approximately 5 days after vaccination. The chain combines TRBV10-1 with TRBJ2-7; maybe TRBD2 (6 bases). This receptor was taken from a man between 45 and 60 years old who received an inactivated influenza vaccine. The CDR3 DNA reads as TGCGCCAGCAGTGATGGGGCGGGACGCGAGCAGTACTTC. Translated: CASSDGAGREQYF.